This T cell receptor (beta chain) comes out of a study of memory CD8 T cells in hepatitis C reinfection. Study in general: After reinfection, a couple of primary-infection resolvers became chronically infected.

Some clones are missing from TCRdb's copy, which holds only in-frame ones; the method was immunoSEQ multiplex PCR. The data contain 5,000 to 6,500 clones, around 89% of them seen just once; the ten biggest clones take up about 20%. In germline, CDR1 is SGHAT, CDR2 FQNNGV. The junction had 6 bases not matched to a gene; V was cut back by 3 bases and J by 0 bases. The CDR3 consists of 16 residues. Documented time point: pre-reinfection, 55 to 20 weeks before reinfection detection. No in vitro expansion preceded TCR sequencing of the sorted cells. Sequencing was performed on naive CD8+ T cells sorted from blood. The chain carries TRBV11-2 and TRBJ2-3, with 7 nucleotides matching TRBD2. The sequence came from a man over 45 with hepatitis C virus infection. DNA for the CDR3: TGTGCCAGCAGCTTCGGGGGGACTCCGAGCACAGATACGCAGTATTTT. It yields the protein CASSFGGTPSTDTQYF.